Following are 31 T cell receptor beta chains from one sample sequenced in a study of Ad26.COV2.S vaccination and SARS-CoV-2 variants. Data came from immunoSEQ multiplex PCR; TCRdb stores just in-frame clones and leaves some out. The table has about 400,000 clones, 85% to 90% seen once. This sample's treatment: around 19 received Ad26.COV2.S at low or high dose, single or two shots; about 5 received placebo; per-sample allocation not given. On day 63 after the first injection, vaccine and placebo recipients gave samples. Sequenced material: peripheral blood, taken in a trial of Ad26.COV2.S vaccine versus placebo. These TCRs come from a person between 18 and 65 years old who received the Ad26.COV2.S COVID-19 vaccine or a placebo.

The chain carries TRBV5-4 and TRBJ2-7; perhaps TRBD2 as D (6 bases). CDR3 length: 15 residues. Between the trimmed V and J ends, which lost 5 bases and 4 bases, there was a span of 19 bases. Germline lookup yields CDR1 SGHNT and CDR2 YYREEE (reference sequence). DNA of the CDR3: TGTGCCAGCAGTAATCGACGGGACTTTCCGTACGAGCAGTACTTC. Protein: CASSNRRDFPYEQYF.

The chain links TRBV6-2 or TRBV6-3 to TRBJ1-5; a weak D match, TRBD1 (5 bases). V was shortened by 2 bases and J by 5 bases, with 10 bases between the two germline ends. The CDR3 runs 14 residues. The germline V gene encodes CDR1 MNHEY and CDR2 SVGEGT. Written as DNA, the CDR3 is TGTGCCAGCAGTTACCCACAGGAATATCAGCCCCAGCATTTT. Encoded protein: CASSYPQEYQPQHF.

The rearrangement uses TRBV19 and TRBJ2-3; D ambiguous. The CDR3 covers 15 residues. Trimming stripped 5 bases from V and 1 base from J, with 13 bases between. Germline V CDR1 and CDR2: LNHDA, SQIVND (reference sequence). The CDR3 DNA is TGTGCCAGTAGTGTCGAAGCGCGCGGCACAGATACGCAGTATTTT. Protein product: CASSVEARGTDTQYF.

The V call is TRBV11-2, the J call TRBJ2-3, with TRBD1 matching over 11 bases. Germline V gives CDR1 SGHAT, CDR2 FQNNGV. Trimming at V came to 3 bases and at J to 4 bases, leaving 6 bases not matched to a gene. The CDR3 runs to 16 residues. CDR3 coding DNA: TGTGCCAGCAGCTTCGTCCGGGACAGGGGGTCAGATACGCAGTATTTT. It specifies CASSFVRDRGSDTQYF.

V usage is TRBV9 and J usage is TRBJ1-5; possible D gene TRBD1, 6 bases. CDR1 is SGDLS and CDR2 is YYNGEE in the germline V gene. The CDR3 is 15 amino acids. Trimming took 5 bases from V and 3 from J, leaving 15 bases between them. The CDR3 loop reads CASSATGNFNQPQHF. The CDR3 DNA reads as TGTGCCAGCAGTGCCACAGGGAACTTCAATCAGCCCCAGCATTTT.

CDR3: CASSILRGSLTQNTGELFF. CDR3 sequence (DNA): TGTGCCAGTAGTATATTACGGGGCAGCCTCACACAGAACACCGGGGAGCTGTTTTTT. This sequence joins TRBV19 and TRBJ2-2; D possibly matches TRBD1 or TRBD2 (5 bases each). The V gene lost 2 bases and the J gene lost 1 base, with 20 bases spanning the gap. CDR3 length equals 19 residues. In germline, CDR1 is LNHDA, CDR2 SQIVND (reference sequence).

The chain recombines TRBV7-9 with TRBJ2-5, with D perhaps matching TRBD1 (5 bases). Per germline, CDR1 SEHNR and CDR2 FQNEAQ (reference sequence). The V end lost 5 bases, the J end lost 5 bases, and 12 bases lay between the germline ends. This CDR3 has 13 residues. As DNA, the CDR3 is TGTGCCAGCAGCCGAATCAGGGTGGAGACCCAGTACTTC. It yields the protein CASSRIRVETQYF.

The J gene is TRBJ1-3, the V gene TRBV30; TRBD1 aligns across 7 bases. Germline trimming cut 4 bases from V and 0 bases from J; bases unmatched to any gene: 9. The CDR3 has 16 residues. CDR1 and CDR2 from the germline V gene are GTSNPN and SVGIG (reference sequence). CDR3 amino acids: CAWTLAGQSSGNTIYF. The CDR3 region has the DNA TGTGCCTGGACCCTAGCGGGACAGAGCTCTGGAAACACCATATATTTT.

The CDR3 reads CAWGQGYLYEQYF. The CDR3 DNA is TGTGCCTGGGGACAGGGGTATCTCTACGAGCAGTACTTC. The rearrangement joins TRBV30 to TRBJ2-7; 9 nucleotides agree with TRBD1. Germline CDR1 reads GTSNPN; CDR2 reads SVGIG (reference sequence). There are 13 residues in the CDR3. V gave up 5 bases and J gave up 3 bases; unmatched junction bases: 5.

V is TRBV29-1 and J is TRBJ1-1; D is ambiguous. Deletions cut 6 bases from V and 1 base from J, with 18 bases between. In germline, CDR1 is SQVTM, CDR2 ANQGSEA. CDR3 length: 15 residues. The CDR3: CSVLTPRGGNTEAFF. Here the CDR3 DNA reads TGCAGCGTACTTACCCCACGGGGAGGGAACACTGAAGCTTTCTTT.

CDR3 DNA: TGTGCTAGTGGTCCTGGGGGGACCTCTGGCTACACCTTC. Amino acid sequence: CASGPGGTSGYTF. This chain uses TRBV12-5 with TRBJ1-2, with TRBD1 as a possible D gene (5 bases). The V and J ends lost 5 bases and 7 bases respectively, with 14 bases between them. The CDR3 is 13 amino acids. Germline lookup yields CDR1 LGHNT and CDR2 FRNRAP.

The J gene is TRBJ2-5, the V gene TRBV7-9, with TRBD1 matching over 11 bases. The trim removed 1 base at V and 7 bases at J, leaving 2 bases unmatched. This CDR3 spans 14 amino acids. The V gene's germline CDR1 is SEHNR and CDR2 FQNEAQ (reference sequence). CDR3 in amino acids: CASSLGGQGATQYF. The DNA for the CDR3 is TGTGCCAGCAGCTTAGGCGGACAGGGGGCGACCCAGTACTTC.

This rearrangement joins TRBV7-3 to TRBJ1-1, with D possibly being TRBD1 (5 bases). In germline, CDR1 is SGHTA, CDR2 FQGTGA. V lost 4 bases, J lost 7 bases, and 13 bases lay in between. The CDR3 is 13 amino acids. This CDR3 reads CASSSDLRGEAFF. DNA of the CDR3: TGTGCCAGCAGCTCGGACCTTAGGGGTGAAGCTTTCTTT. Complete variable domain (other parts from reference TRBV7-3 and TRBJ1-1): GAGVSQTPSNKVTEKGKYVELRCDPISGHTALYWYRQSLGQGPEFLIYFQGTGAADDSGLPNDRFFAVRPEGSVSTLKIQRTERGDSAVYLCASSSDLRGEAFFGQGTRLTVV.

The chain links TRBV7-9 to TRBJ2-1; possibly TRBD1 for D (5 bases). The germline CDR1 and CDR2 sequences are SEHNR and FQNEAQ (reference sequence). The CDR3 length is 14 residues. V was trimmed by 1 base and J by 7 bases, leaving 11 bases between them. The CDR3 DNA follows: TGTGCCAGCAGCTTAGGTAAGGGGTGGAATGAGCAGTTCTTC. Translation: CASSLGKGWNEQFF.

The rearrangement links TRBV20-1 to TRBJ2-5; no definite D call. Trimming took off 7 bases at V and 5 bases at J, with 11 bases between the two ends. Looked up from germline, CDR1 is DFQATT and CDR2 is SNEGSKA (reference sequence). This CDR3 is built from 11 residues. CDR3 coding DNA: TGCAGTGTCAGGTCTCGGGAGACCCAGTACTTC. Its translation is CSVRSRETQYF.

This chain uses TRBV10-1 with TRBJ2-1; D is undetermined. CDR1 WNHNN and CDR2 SYGVQD come from the germline V gene (reference sequence). V gave up 5 bases and J gave up 0 bases, with 5 bases separating them. The CDR3 has 13 residues. CDR3 loop: CASSQSSYNEQFF. The CDR3 DNA sequence: TGCGCCAGCAGTCAGAGCTCCTACAATGAGCAGTTCTTC.

The V call is TRBV18, the J call TRBJ2-1; possible D gene TRBD2, 6 bases. V was clipped by 2 bases and J by 3 bases, with 11 bases between them. From germline, CDR1 is KGHSH and CDR2 LQKENI. This CDR3 is 15 amino acids long. In DNA form, the CDR3 reads TGTGCCAGCTCACCAGCTAGCGCGATCTACAATGAGCAGTTCTTC. Translated, it gives CASSPASAIYNEQFF. The full variable domain, in which reference TRBV18 and TRBJ2-1 provide the parts outside the CDR3, is NAGVMQNPRHLVRRRGQEARLRCSPMKGHSHVYWYRQLPEEGLKFMVYLQKENIIDESGMPKERFSAEFPKEGPSILRIQQVVRGDSAAYFCASSPASAIYNEQFFGPGTRLTVL.

This chain uses TRBV19 with TRBJ1-6; D may be TRBD1 (5 bases). The CDR3 extends over 15 amino acids. Looked up from germline, CDR1 is LNHDA and CDR2 is SQIVND (reference sequence). Trimming stripped 3 bases from V and 10 bases from J, with 16 bases between. The CDR3 is CASSIGTEVDSPLHF. CDR3 nucleotides: TGTGCCAGTAGTATCGGGACTGAGGTAGACTCACCCCTCCACTTT.

The chain has TRBV5-6 and TRBJ1-2; D is possibly TRBD1 (6 bases). CDR3 length: 14 residues. Germline-derived CDR1 and CDR2 are SGHDT and YYEEEE. The germline V and J ends were trimmed by 3 bases and 2 bases, with 11 bases remaining between them. This CDR3 is CASSSDRKNYGYTF. As DNA, the CDR3 is TGTGCCAGCAGCTCCGACAGGAAGAACTATGGCTACACCTTC.

J is TRBJ1-1 and V is TRBV5-1, with D possibly matching TRBD1 (5 bases). The germline V gene has CDR1 SGHRS and CDR2 YFSETQ. The CDR3 length is 14 residues. V dropped 4 bases and J dropped 10 bases, with 20 bases sitting between them. CDR3 nucleotide sequence: TGCGCCAGCAGCCCGGGAGGGGAGTTGGCGTCAGCTTTCTTT. It encodes CASSPGGELASAFF.

This chain uses TRBV18 with TRBJ1-1, with 7 bases fitting TRBD1. The J segment lost 1 base and the V segment lost 8 bases, leaving 4 bases of the junction unmatched. This CDR3 comprises 13 residues. Per germline, CDR1 KGHSH and CDR2 LQKENI. The CDR3 here is CASQQGTNTEAFF. CDR3 nucleotides: TGTGCCAGCCAACAGGGGACGAACACTGAAGCTTTCTTT.

V usage is TRBV5-1 and J usage is TRBJ2-7; no clear D gene. Per germline, CDR1 SGHRS and CDR2 YFSETQ. V was pared by 3 bases and J by 4 bases, with 8 bases between. This CDR3 contains 12 residues. CDR3 sequence: CASSSDNYEQYF. Written as DNA, the CDR3 is TGCGCCAGCAGCTCCGACAATTACGAGCAGTACTTC.

With regard to this clone: The same CDR3 can be traced to other DNA sequences in this sample. The J gene is TRBJ2-7, the V gene TRBV10-3; D remains unclear. Per germline, CDR1 ENHRY and CDR2 SYGVKD. The CDR3 is 12 residues long. V was cut by 0 bases and J by 2 bases, with 2 bases left in between. Here the CDR3 reads CAISESTYEQYF. DNA of the CDR3: TGTGCCATCAGTGAGTCGACCTACGAGCAGTACTTC.

The J gene is TRBJ1-5, the V gene TRBV6-1; the match to TRBD1 covers 9 bases. This CDR3 is built from 16 residues. Germline V gene lookup returns CDR1 MNHNS and CDR2 SASEGT. Unmatched junction bases numbered 8, after V lost 3 bases and J lost 5 bases. The CDR3 bases are TGTGCCAGCAGTGACCCGGGACAGGGAGACCATCAGCCCCAGCATTTT. It yields the protein CASSDPGQGDHQPQHF.

The rearrangement uses TRBV28 and TRBJ2-7; D is undetermined. Germline V gene data show CDR1 as MDHEN and CDR2 as SYDVKM. V lost 6 bases and J lost 2, with 14 bases in between. The CDR3 runs 14 residues. The CDR3 sequence is CASSPQIGAYEQYF. CDR3 in DNA: TGTGCCAGCAGCCCCCAGATTGGGGCCTACGAGCAGTACTTC.

Written as DNA, the CDR3 is TGTGCCAGCAGCGAGGCCGGGACGCCTGAAGCTTTCTTT. Its translation: CASSEAGTPEAFF. V is TRBV9 and J is TRBJ1-1, with D maybe TRBD1 (5 bases). CDR3 size: 13 residues. Germline lookup yields CDR1 SGDLS and CDR2 YYNGEE. The ends were cut back, 3 bases at V and 6 bases at J, with 12 bases in the middle.

This clone has only one observation. The CDR3 loop reads CASNGQGNYEQYF. The CDR3 nucleotides are TGTGCCAGCAATGGACAGGGAAACTACGAGCAGTACTTC. The chain is built from TRBV2 and TRBJ2-7; 8 bases are a match to TRBD1. This CDR3 has 13 amino acids. V was pared by 7 bases and J by 3 bases, with 5 bases of the junction left unmatched. Germline CDR1 SNHLY, CDR2 FYNNEI. Full variable domain (outside the CDR3, taken from reference TRBV2 and TRBJ2-7): EPEVTQTPSHQVTQMGQEVILRCVPISNHLYFYWYRQILGQKVEFLVSFYNNEISEKSEIFDDQFSVERPDGSNFTLKIRSTKLEDSAMYFCASNGQGNYEQYFGPGTRLTVT.

The chain employs TRBV7-3 and TRBJ1-2; D may be TRBD1 (5 bases). The CDR3 has 14 residues. Germline-derived CDR1 and CDR2 are SGHTA and FQGTGA. Trimming took 1 base from V and 3 from J, leaving 9 bases between them. CDR3 in DNA: TGTGCCAGCAGCTTAAATTCGGGGGACTATGGCTACACCTTC. As protein: CASSLNSGDYGYTF.

The rearrangement joins TRBV6-2 or TRBV6-3 to TRBJ1-1; 7 bases match TRBD1. Germline V gene sequence: CDR1 MNHEY, CDR2 SVGEGT. J lost 0 bases, V lost 6 bases, and 16 bases had no gene match. The CDR3 is made up of 18 amino acids. CDR3 nucleotides: TGTGCCAGCAGATACCAGACAGGGTCTGTGGTCATGAACACTGAAGCTTTCTTT. Amino acid sequence: CASRYQTGSVVMNTEAFF.

This clone has just one count. The chain uses TRBV6-5 and TRBJ2-2; TRBD2 might be the D (6 bases). CDR3 length: 15 residues. Germline-derived CDR1 and CDR2 are MNHEY and SVGAGI. Between the trimmed V and J ends, which lost 4 bases and 5 bases, there was a span of 14 bases. This CDR3 reads CASSLDGTGTGELFF. DNA for the CDR3: TGTGCCAGCAGTTTGGACGGGACTGGAACCGGGGAGCTGTTTTTT.

J is TRBJ2-7 and V is TRBV28; the D gene could be TRBD1 or TRBD2 (5 bases each). Between the trimmed V and J ends, which lost 6 bases and 3 bases, there was a span of 18 bases. Germline lookup yields CDR1 MDHEN and CDR2 SYDVKM. The CDR3 spans 15 residues. For the CDR3, the DNA is TGTGCCAGCAGCCTCCCGGGACGGGAATACTACGAGCAGTACTTC. This encodes CASSLPGREYYEQYF. The full variable domain, with the rest looked up from reference TRBV28 and TRBJ2-7, is DVKVTQSSRYLVKRTGEKVFLECVQDMDHENMFWYRQDPGLGLRLIYFSYDVKMKEKGDIPEGYSVSREKKERFSLILESASTNQTSMYLCASSLPGREYYEQYFGPGTRLTVT.